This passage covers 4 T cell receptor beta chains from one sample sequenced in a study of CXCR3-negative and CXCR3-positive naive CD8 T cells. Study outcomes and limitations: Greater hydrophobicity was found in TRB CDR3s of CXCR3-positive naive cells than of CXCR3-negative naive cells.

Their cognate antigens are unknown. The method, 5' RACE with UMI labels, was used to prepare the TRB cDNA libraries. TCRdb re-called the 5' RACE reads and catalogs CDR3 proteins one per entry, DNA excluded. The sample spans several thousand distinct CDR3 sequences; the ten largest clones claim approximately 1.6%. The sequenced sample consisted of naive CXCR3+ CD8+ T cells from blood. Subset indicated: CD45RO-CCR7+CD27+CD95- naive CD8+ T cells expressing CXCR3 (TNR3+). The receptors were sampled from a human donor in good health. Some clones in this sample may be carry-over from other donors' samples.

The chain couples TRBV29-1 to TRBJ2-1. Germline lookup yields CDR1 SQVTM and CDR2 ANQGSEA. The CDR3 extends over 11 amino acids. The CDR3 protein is CSVIWQDEQFF.

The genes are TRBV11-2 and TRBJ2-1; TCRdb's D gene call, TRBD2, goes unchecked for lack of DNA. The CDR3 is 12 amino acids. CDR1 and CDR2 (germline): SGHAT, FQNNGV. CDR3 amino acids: CASLSSGRVQFF.

CDR3: CASSLNDGGPYEQYF. The chain joins TRBV6-6 to TRBJ2-7. The CDR3 loop spans 15 amino acids. Germline CDR1 MNHNY, CDR2 SVGAGI (reference sequence).

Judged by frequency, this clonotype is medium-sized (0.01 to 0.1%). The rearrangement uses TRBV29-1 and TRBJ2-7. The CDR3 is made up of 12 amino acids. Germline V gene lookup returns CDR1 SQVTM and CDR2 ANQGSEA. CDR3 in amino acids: CSVEDSIYEQYF.